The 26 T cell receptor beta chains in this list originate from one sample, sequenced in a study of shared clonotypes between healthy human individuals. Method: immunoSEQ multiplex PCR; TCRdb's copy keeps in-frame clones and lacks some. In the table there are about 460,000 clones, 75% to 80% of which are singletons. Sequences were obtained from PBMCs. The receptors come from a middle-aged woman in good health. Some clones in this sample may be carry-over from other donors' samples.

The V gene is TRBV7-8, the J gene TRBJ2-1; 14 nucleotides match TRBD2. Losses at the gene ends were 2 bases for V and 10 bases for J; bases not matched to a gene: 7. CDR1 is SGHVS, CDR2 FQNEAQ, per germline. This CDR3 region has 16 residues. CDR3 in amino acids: CASSLSPGLAGEEQFF. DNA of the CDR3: TGTGCCAGCAGCTTATCCCCGGGACTAGCGGGAGAAGAGCAGTTCTTC.

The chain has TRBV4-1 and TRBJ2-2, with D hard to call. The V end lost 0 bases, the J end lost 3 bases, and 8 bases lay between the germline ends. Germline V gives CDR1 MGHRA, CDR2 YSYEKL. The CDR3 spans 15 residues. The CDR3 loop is CASSQESADTGELFF. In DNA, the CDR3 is TGCGCCAGCAGCCAAGAAAGCGCCGACACCGGGGAGCTGTTTTTT.

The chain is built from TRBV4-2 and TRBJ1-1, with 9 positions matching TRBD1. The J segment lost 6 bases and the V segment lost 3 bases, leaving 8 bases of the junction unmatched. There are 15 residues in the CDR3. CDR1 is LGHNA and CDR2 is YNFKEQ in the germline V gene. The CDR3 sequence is CASSQAGTGFPEAFF. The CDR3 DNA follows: TGTGCCAGCAGCCAGGCCGGGACAGGGTTTCCTGAAGCTTTCTTT.

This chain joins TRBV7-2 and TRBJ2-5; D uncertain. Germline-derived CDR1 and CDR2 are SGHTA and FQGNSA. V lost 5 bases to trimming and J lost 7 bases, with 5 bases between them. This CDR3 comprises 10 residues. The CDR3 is CASSGWTQYF. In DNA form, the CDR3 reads TGTGCCAGCAGCGGTTGGACCCAGTACTTC.

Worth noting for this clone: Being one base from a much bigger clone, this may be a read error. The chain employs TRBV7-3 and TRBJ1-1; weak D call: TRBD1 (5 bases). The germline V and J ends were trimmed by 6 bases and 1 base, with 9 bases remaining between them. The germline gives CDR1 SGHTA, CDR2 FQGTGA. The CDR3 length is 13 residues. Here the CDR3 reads CASSSGPNTEAFF. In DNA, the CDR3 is TGTGCCAGCAGTTCGGGACCGAACACTGAAGCTTTCTTT.

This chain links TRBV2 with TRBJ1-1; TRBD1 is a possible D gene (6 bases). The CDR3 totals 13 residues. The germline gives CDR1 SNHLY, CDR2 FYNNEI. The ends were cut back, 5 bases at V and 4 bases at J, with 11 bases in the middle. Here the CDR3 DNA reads TGTGCCAGCAGTATAGAACAGGGCACTGAAGCTTTCTTT. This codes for CASSIEQGTEAFF.

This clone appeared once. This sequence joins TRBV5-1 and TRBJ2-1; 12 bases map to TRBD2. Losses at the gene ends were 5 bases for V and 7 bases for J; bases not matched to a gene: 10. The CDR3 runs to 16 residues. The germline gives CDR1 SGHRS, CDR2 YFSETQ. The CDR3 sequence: CASRVTSGSVSNEQFF. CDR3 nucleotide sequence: TGCGCCAGCAGGGTGACTAGCGGGAGTGTTAGTAATGAGCAGTTCTTC.

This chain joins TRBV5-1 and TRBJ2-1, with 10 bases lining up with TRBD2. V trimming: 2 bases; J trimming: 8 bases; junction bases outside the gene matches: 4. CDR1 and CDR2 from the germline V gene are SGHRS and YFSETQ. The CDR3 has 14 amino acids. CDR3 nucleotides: TGCGCCAGCAGCTTAGCGGGAGGGCCTCATGAGCAGTTCTTC. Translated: CASSLAGGPHEQFF.

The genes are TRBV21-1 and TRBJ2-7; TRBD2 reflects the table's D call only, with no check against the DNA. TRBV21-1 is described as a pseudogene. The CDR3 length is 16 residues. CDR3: CASSNGAGPRDYEQYF. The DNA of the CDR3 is TGTGCCAGCAGCAACGGGGCGGGACCCCGGGACTACGAGCAGTACTTC.

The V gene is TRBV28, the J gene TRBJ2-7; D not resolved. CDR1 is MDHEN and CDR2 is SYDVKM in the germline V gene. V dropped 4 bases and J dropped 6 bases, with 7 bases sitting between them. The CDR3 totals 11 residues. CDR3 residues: CASSSPVEQYF. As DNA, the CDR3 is TGTGCCAGCAGTTCACCCGTCGAGCAGTACTTC.

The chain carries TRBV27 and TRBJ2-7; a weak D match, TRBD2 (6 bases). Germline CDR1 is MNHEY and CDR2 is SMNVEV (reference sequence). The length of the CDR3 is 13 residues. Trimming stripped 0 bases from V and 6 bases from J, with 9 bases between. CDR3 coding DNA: TGTGCCAGCAGTTTATCAGGAGGGGTCGAGCAGTACTTC. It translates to CASSLSGGVEQYF.

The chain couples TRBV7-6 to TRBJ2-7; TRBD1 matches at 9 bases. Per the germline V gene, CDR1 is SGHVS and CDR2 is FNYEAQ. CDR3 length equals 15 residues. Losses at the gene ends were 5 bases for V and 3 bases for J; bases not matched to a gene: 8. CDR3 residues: CASSEGQGVIYEQYF. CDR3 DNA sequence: TGTGCCAGCAGCGAGGGACAGGGAGTAATCTACGAGCAGTACTTC.

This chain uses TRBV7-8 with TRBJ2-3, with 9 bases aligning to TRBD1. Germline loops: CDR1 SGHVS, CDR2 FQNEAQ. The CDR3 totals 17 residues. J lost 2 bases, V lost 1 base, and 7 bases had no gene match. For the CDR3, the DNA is TGTGCCAGCAGCTTAGTCTGGACAGGGGCGGACACAGATACGCAGTATTTT. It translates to CASSLVWTGADTDTQYF. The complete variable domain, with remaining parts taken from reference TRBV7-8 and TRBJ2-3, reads GAGVSQSPRYKVAKRGQDVALRCDPISGHVSLFWYQQALGQGPEFLTYFQNEAQLDKSGLPSDRFFAERPEGSVSTLKIQRTQQEDSAVYLCASSLVWTGADTDTQYFGPGTRLTVL.

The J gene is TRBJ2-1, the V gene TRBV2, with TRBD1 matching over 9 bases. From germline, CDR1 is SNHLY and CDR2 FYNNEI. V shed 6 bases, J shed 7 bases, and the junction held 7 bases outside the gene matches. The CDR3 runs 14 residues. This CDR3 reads CASRATGGQNEQFF. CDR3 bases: TGTGCCAGCAGGGCGACAGGGGGTCAAAATGAGCAGTTCTTC. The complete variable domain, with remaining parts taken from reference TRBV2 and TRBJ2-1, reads EPEVTQTPSHQVTQMGQEVILRCVPISNHLYFYWYRQILGQKVEFLVSFYNNEISEKSEIFDDQFSVERPDGSNFTLKIRSTKLEDSAMYFCASRATGGQNEQFFGPGTRLTVL.

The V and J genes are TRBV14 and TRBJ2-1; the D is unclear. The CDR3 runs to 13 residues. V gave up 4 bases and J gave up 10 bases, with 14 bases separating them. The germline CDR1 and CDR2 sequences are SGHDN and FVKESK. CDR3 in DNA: TGTGCCAGCAGCCGTTCCGCCTGGGCCGAGCAGTTCTTC. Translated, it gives CASSRSAWAEQFF. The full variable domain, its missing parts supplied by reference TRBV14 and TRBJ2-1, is EAGVTQFPSHSVIEKGQTVTLRCDPISGHDNLYWYRRVMGKEIKFLLHFVKESKQDESGMPNNRFLAERTGGTYSTLKVQPAELEDSGVYFCASSRSAWAEQFFGPGTRLTVL.

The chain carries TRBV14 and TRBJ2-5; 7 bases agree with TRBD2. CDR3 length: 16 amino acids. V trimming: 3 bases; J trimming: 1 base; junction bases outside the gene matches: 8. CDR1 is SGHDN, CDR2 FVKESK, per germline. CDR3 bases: TGTGCCAGCAGCCAGACCAAGCGGGGACTCCAAGAGACCCAGTACTTC. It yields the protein CASSQTKRGLQETQYF.

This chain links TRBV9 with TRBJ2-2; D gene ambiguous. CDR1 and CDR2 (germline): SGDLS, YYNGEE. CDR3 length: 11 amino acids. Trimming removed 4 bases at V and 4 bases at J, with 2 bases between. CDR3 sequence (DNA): TGTGCCAGCAGCACCACCGGGGAGCTGTTTTTT. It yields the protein CASSTTGELFF.

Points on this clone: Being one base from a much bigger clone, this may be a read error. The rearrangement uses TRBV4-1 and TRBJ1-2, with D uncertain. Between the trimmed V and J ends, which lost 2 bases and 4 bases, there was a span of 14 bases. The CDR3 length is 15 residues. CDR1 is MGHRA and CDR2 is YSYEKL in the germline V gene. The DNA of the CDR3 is TGCGCCAGCAGCCAACCTCCCGGGAGGTCCTATGGCTACACCTTC. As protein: CASSQPPGRSYGYTF.

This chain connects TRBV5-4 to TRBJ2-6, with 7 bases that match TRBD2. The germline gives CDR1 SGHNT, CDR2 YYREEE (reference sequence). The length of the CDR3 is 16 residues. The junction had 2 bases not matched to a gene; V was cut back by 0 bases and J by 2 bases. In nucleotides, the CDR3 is TGTGCCAGCAGCTTGGCCGGGGGGACTGGGGCCAACGTCCTGACTTTC. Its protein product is CASSLAGGTGANVLTF. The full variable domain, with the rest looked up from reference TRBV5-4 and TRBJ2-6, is ETGVTQSPTHLIKTRGQQVTLRCSSQSGHNTVSWYQQALGQGPQFIFQYYREEENGRGNFPPRFSGLQFPNYSSELNVNALELDDSALYLCASSLAGGTGANVLTFGAGSRLTVL.

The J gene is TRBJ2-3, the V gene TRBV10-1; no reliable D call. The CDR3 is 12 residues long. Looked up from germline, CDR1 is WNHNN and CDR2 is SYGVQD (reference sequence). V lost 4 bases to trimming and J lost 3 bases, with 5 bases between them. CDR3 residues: CASSAGTDTQYF. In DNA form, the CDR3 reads TGCGCCAGCAGTGCGGGTACAGATACGCAGTATTTT.

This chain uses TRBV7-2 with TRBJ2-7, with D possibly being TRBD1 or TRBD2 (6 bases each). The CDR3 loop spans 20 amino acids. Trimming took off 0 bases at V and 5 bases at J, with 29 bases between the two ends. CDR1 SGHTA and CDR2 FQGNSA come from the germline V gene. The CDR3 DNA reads TGTGCCAGCAGCTTAGCCCCAAAACTCTGGACCGAGGAGGGGGTCCACGAGCAGTACTTC. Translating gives CASSLAPKLWTEEGVHEQYF.

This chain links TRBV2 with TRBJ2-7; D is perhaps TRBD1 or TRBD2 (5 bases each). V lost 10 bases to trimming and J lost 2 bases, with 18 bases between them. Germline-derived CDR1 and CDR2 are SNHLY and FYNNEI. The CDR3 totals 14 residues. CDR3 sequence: CATNRGRPPYEQYF. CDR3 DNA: TGTGCCACAAACCGGGGACGCCCCCCCTACGAGCAGTACTTC.

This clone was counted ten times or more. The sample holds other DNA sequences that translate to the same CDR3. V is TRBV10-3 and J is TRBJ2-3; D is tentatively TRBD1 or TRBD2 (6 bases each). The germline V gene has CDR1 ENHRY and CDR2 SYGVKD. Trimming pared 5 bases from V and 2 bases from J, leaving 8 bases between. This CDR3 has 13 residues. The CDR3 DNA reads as TGTGCCATCAGTAGGGGGGCCACAGATACGCAGTATTTT. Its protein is CAISRGATDTQYF.

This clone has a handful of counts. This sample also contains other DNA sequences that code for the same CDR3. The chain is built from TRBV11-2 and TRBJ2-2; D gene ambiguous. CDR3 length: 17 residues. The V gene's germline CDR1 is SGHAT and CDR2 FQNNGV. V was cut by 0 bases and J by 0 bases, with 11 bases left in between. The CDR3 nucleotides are TGTGCCAGCAGCTTAGATGGAGAGACAACGAACACCGGGGAGCTGTTTTTT. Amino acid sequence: CASSLDGETTNTGELFF.

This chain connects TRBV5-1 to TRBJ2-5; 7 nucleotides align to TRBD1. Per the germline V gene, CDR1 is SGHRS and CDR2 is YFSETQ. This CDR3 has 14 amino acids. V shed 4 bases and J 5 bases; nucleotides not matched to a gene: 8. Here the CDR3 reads CASSGGQSLETQYF. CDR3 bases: TGCGCCAGCAGCGGGGGACAGAGCCTCGAGACCCAGTACTTC.

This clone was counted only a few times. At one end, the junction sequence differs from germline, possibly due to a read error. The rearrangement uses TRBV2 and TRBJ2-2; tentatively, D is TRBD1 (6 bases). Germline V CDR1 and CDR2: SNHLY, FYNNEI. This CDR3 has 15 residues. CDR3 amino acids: CASSENPDRHRGAVF. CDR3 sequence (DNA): TGTGCCAGCAGTGAAAATCCGGACAGACACCGGGGAGCTGTTTTT.